These 32 T cell receptor beta chains were all obtained from the same sample, sequenced in a study of blood T cells in healthy people across ages. It was with a sample-barcoded 5' primer and a J-beta primer mix that a second PCR of roughly 7 to 12 cycles was run. Using its own MiXCR run on the 5' RACE reads, TCRdb lists one record per CDR3 protein. The table records about 650,000 distinct CDR3 sequences, roughly 30% of them present only once. Sample: blood. These TCRs come from a woman aged 80 or over in good health.

The CDR3 loop is CASSRQQSNYGYTF. In DNA, the CDR3 is TGTGCCAGCAGCCGCCAACAGAGTAACTATGGCTACACCTTC. The J gene is TRBJ1-2, the V gene TRBV7-9; no reliable D call. CDR1 is SEHNR and CDR2 is FQNEAQ in the germline V gene (reference sequence). CDR3 length: 14 residues. Trimming pared 5 bases from V and 1 base from J, leaving 11 bases between.

This sequence joins TRBV5-1 and TRBJ1-1; D gene ambiguous. Trimming stripped 4 bases from V and 1 base from J, with 8 bases between. The germline V gene has CDR1 SGHRS and CDR2 YFSETQ. The CDR3 totals 13 residues. CDR3 sequence: CASSITQNTEAFF. The CDR3 DNA follows: TGCGCCAGCAGCATCACACAGAACACTGAAGCTTTCTTT.

This clonotype came up many times. The V gene is TRBV7-6, the J gene TRBJ1-1; D not resolved. V lost 5 bases, J lost 0 bases, and 10 bases lay in between. This CDR3 is 14 amino acids long. Germline V gives CDR1 SGHVS, CDR2 FNYEAQ. CDR3 loop: CASSPGRLNTEAFF. The CDR3 DNA sequence: TGTGCCAGCAGCCCAGGACGGCTGAACACTGAAGCTTTCTTT. The whole variable domain, remainder taken from reference TRBV7-6 and TRBJ1-1, is GAGVSQSPRYKVTKRGQDVALRCDPISGHVSLYWYRQALGQGPEFLTYFNYEAQQDKSGLPNDRFSAERPEGSISTLTIQRTEQRDSAMYRCASSPGRLNTEAFFGQGTRLTVV.

This chain joins TRBV18 and TRBJ1-6; TRBD1 might be the D (6 bases). Trimming cost V 3 bases and J 2 bases, with 17 bases left between them. The germline V gene has CDR1 KGHSH and CDR2 LQKENI. There are 18 residues in the CDR3. DNA for the CDR3: TGTGCCAGCTCACCGAAGGGGGGATCGGGAACCTATAATTCACCCCTCCACTTT. This codes for CASSPKGGSGTYNSPLHF.

This clonotype occurred many times. This rearrangement joins TRBV6-6 to TRBJ1-2; D ambiguous. The CDR3 runs to 14 residues. CDR1 is MNHNY and CDR2 is SVGAGI in the germline V gene (reference sequence). Trimming cost V 2 bases and J 2 bases, with 9 bases left between them. The CDR3: CASSYRATNYGYTF. The CDR3 DNA sequence: TGTGCCAGCAGTTACAGGGCTACCAACTATGGCTACACCTTC.

This clonotype was counted at least ten times. V usage is TRBV7-2 and J usage is TRBJ2-6; perhaps TRBD1 as D (5 bases). The V end was cut by 3 bases, the J end by 4 bases, with 10 bases between. The germline CDR1 and CDR2 sequences are SGHTA and FQGNSA. The CDR3 is 15 amino acids. The CDR3: CASSLEWGGANVLTF. The CDR3 nucleotides are TGTGCCAGCAGCTTGGAATGGGGCGGGGCCAACGTCCTGACTTTC.

Worth noting for this clonotype: A much larger clone sits a single nucleotide away, making a read error possible. The V call is TRBV10-3, the J call TRBJ2-2; either TRBD1 or TRBD2 may supply D (6 bases each). Per germline, CDR1 ENHRY and CDR2 SYGVKD. This CDR3 has 15 residues. The CDR3 DNA reads TGTGCCATCAGTGAGTCGGACAGTACGACCCGGGAGCGGTTTTTT. Translated: CAISESDSTTRERFF.

This clonotype was found many times. The chain joins TRBV20-1 to TRBJ1-6, with 8 bases lining up with TRBD1. Germline assignment: CDR1 DFQATT and CDR2 SNEGSKA (reference sequence). V dropped 6 bases and J dropped 10; count of bases not matched to a gene: 8. CDR3 length: 13 residues. This CDR3 is CSAKGQARSPLHF. The DNA of the CDR3 is TGCAGTGCCAAGGGACAGGCGAGGTCACCCCTCCACTTT.

This clonotype was counted many times. The chain couples TRBV20-1 to TRBJ2-1, with D perhaps assigned TRBD1 or TRBD2 (5 bases each). Per the germline V gene, CDR1 is DFQATT and CDR2 is SNEGSKA (reference sequence). The CDR3 spans 13 residues. The V end lost 5 bases, the J end lost 8 bases, and 16 bases lay between the germline ends. CDR3 DNA sequence: TGCAGTGCTCCGGGACCCATTAGGGATGAGCAGTTCTTC. This sequence encodes CSAPGPIRDEQFF.

Only a few counts were recorded for this clonotype. The chain recombines TRBV29-1 with TRBJ1-2, with 8 bases lining up with TRBD1. With 5 bases clipped from V and 2 bases from J, the junction kept 13 bases outside the gene matches. The CDR3 has 16 amino acids. Germline lookup yields CDR1 SQVTM and CDR2 ANQGSEA. CDR3 protein: CSVPGQGEEMNYGYTF. CDR3 coding DNA: TGCAGCGTTCCCGGACAGGGAGAGGAAATGAACTATGGCTACACCTTC.

There are many counts of this clonotype. The chain combines TRBV7-2 with TRBJ1-5; 9 bases line up with TRBD1. The CDR3 runs 15 residues. The germline gives CDR1 SGHTA, CDR2 FQGNSA. With 5 bases clipped from V and 6 bases from J, the junction kept 8 bases outside the gene matches. Written as DNA, the CDR3 is TGTGCCAGCAGCCCGGACAGGGGCGAAGCTCAGCCCCAGCATTTT. Its translation is CASSPDRGEAQPQHF.

J is TRBJ2-5 and V is TRBV5-1; D is possibly TRBD1 (6 bases). The germline V gene encodes CDR1 SGHRS and CDR2 YFSETQ. There are 14 residues in the CDR3. Trimming took 5 bases from V and 5 from J, leaving 16 bases between them. The CDR3 DNA is TGCGCCAGCAGACAGGGCGGTTTTGGCGAGACCCAGTACTTC. Its translation is CASRQGGFGETQYF.

For this clonotype: Being one base from a much bigger clone, this may be a read error. V usage is TRBV27 and J usage is TRBJ2-1; D remains ambiguous. The CDR3 contains 14 residues. The V and J ends lost 5 bases and 3 bases respectively, with 11 bases between them. Germline loops: CDR1 MNHEY, CDR2 SMNVEV (reference sequence). CDR3 nucleotide sequence: TGTGCCAGCAGTGGCGACATCTTCTACAATGAGCAGTTCTTC. The encoded protein is CASSGDIFYNEQFF.

The rearrangement uses TRBV4-1 and TRBJ1-2; D is unresolved. The CDR3 extends over 15 amino acids. Germline assignment: CDR1 MGHRA and CDR2 YSYEKL. V was pared by 0 bases and J by 4 bases, with 12 bases between. CDR3 nucleotide sequence: TGCGCCAGCAGCCAAGATCCGGAGCCTAGCTATGGCTACACCTTC. Residues: CASSQDPEPSYGYTF.

This clonotype has at least ten counts. V usage is TRBV5-1 and J usage is TRBJ1-6, with D maybe TRBD1 (6 bases). Trimming pared 0 bases from V and 11 bases from J, leaving 15 bases between. The CDR3 consists of 15 residues. Germline CDR1 is SGHRS and CDR2 is YFSETQ. The CDR3 nucleotides read TGCGCCAGCAGCTTGGCGGGGGGCGTCGAGACACCCCTCCACTTT. Amino acid sequence: CASSLAGGVETPLHF.

Note on this clonotype: Possible read error: a much larger clone is one base away. Because the CDR3's place on the DNA is in doubt, the DNA is left out and the CDR3 is given as listed by TCRdb. The chain is built from TRBV6-6 and TRBJ2-6; the table's D call, TRBD1, has no DNA check behind it. With termini counted, the CDR3 has 15 amino acids. The germline V gene encodes CDR1 MNHNY and CDR2 SVGAGI (reference sequence). The CDR3 protein is CASSYWGTGANVRTF.

The V and J genes are TRBV5-1 and TRBJ1-2; 9 bases map to TRBD1. The ends lost 2 bases at V and 2 bases at J; junction bases unmatched: 7. This CDR3 has 16 amino acids. Per germline, CDR1 SGHRS and CDR2 YFSETQ. As DNA, the CDR3 is TGCGCCAGCAGCTTAGAACAGGGGGCAGAGAACTATGGCTACACCTTC. Protein: CASSLEQGAENYGYTF.

The rearrangement links TRBV6-5 to TRBJ2-1; D is ambiguous. V lost 6 bases, J lost 1 base, and 10 bases lay in between. Per the germline V gene, CDR1 is MNHEY and CDR2 is SVGAGI. This CDR3 is 14 amino acids long. DNA for the CDR3: TGTGCCAGCAGACACGGAGATTCCTACAATGAGCAGTTCTTC. Translated, it gives CASRHGDSYNEQFF.

This clonotype was seen many times. The V and J genes are TRBV11-1 and TRBJ2-5, with TRBD1 as a possible D gene (6 bases). V dropped 5 bases and J dropped 1 base, with 11 bases sitting between them. This CDR3 has 14 amino acids. Per germline, CDR1 SGHAT and CDR2 FQDESV (reference sequence). The CDR3 loop is CASSPDRRQETQYF. DNA for the CDR3: TGTGCCAGCAGCCCCGACAGGCGCCAAGAGACCCAGTACTTC.

The V call is TRBV29-1, the J call TRBJ2-2; a possible D gene is TRBD1 (5 bases). The CDR3 loop spans 15 amino acids. Looked up from germline, CDR1 is SQVTM and CDR2 is ANQGSEA. The ends were cut back, 5 bases at V and 2 bases at J, with 15 bases in the middle. The CDR3 DNA follows: TGCAGCGTTATAACAGGCTCCTTCAACACCGGGGAGCTGTTTTTT. Translated: CSVITGSFNTGELFF.

As concerns this clonotype: A read error may explain this, as a much larger clone is one base away. CDR3 sequence reads: CASSLTMAGGQEPQYF. CDR3 in DNA: TGTGCCAGCAGCTTAACGATGGCGGGGGGCCAAGAGCCCCAGTACTTC. The chain has TRBV7-3 and TRBJ2-7; the match to TRBD2 covers 8 bases. V lost 0 bases to trimming and J lost 10 bases; unmatched junction nucleotides: 14. Germline V gene data show CDR1 as SGHTA and CDR2 as FQGTGA. The CDR3 is made up of 16 amino acids.

This clonotype was observed a handful of times. The V and J genes are TRBV3-1 and TRBJ1-2; D ambiguous. Trimming shortened V by 1 base and J by 7 bases, and 13 bases separated the two germline ends. CDR1 is LGHDT and CDR2 is YNNKEL in the germline V gene (reference sequence). The CDR3 extends over 14 amino acids. The CDR3 reads CASSQGRQVGGYTF. CDR3 DNA: TGTGCCAGCAGCCAAGGCCGGCAGGTCGGTGGCTACACCTTC.

The J gene is TRBJ1-1, the V gene TRBV20-1, with 8 bases identical to TRBD1. The CDR3 covers 14 residues. The trim removed 4 bases at V and 0 bases at J, leaving 4 bases unmatched. Germline CDR1 and CDR2: DFQATT and SNEGSKA (reference sequence). The CDR3 bases are TGCAGTGCTACAGGGGGCCCCATGAACACTGAAGCTTTCTTT. Amino acids: CSATGGPMNTEAFF.

This clonotype has only a few counts. The chain links TRBV3-1 to TRBJ1-2; 8 bases are shared with TRBD1. Per germline, CDR1 LGHDT and CDR2 YNNKEL (reference sequence). Trimming removed 2 bases from V and 3 bases from J; junction bases left unmatched: 5. The CDR3 contains 15 residues. The CDR3 coding sequence is TGTGCCAGCAGCCAAATCAGGGGGCCGGACTATGGCTACACCTTC. Its protein product is CASSQIRGPDYGYTF.

The sample holds many counts of this clonotype. The V and J genes are TRBV9 and TRBJ1-2, with 9 bases identical to TRBD1. The V gene's germline CDR1 is SGDLS and CDR2 YYNGEE. V lost 0 bases, J lost 4 bases, and 13 bases stayed unmatched. The CDR3 has 18 amino acids. The CDR3 DNA follows: TGTGCCAGCAGCGTAGCTGGGACAGGGAAAAGGGCGGGCTATGGCTACACCTTC. Translating it yields CASSVAGTGKRAGYGYTF.

A word on this clonotype: A much larger clone differs from this one at a single base, so this may be a read error. The chain carries TRBV5-6 and TRBJ1-2; 8 nucleotides align to TRBD1. Germline V gene sequence: CDR1 SGHDT, CDR2 YYEEEE. The CDR3 runs 14 residues. After removal of 0 bases from V and 7 bases from J, the junction contained 5 bases not matched to a gene. CDR3 loop: CASSLDRGFLGYTF. The CDR3 DNA sequence: TGTGCCAGCAGCTTGGACAGGGGGTTCCTTGGCTACACCTTC.

The CDR3 sequence: CASSGQTEIHNEQYF. In DNA form, the CDR3 reads TGTGCCAGCAGCGGGCAGACCGAAATTCACAATGAGCAGTACTTC. The chain is built from TRBV5-4 and TRBJ2-5; D remains ambiguous. CDR1 and CDR2 from the germline V gene are SGHNT and YYREEE (reference sequence). The CDR3 length is 15 residues. V gave up 4 bases and J gave up 11 bases, with 24 bases separating them.

This clonotype has only a few counts. The gene calls are TRBV5-1 and TRBJ2-2; the D is unclear. Deletions cut 2 bases from V and 1 base from J, with 6 bases between. The CDR3 totals 14 residues. Germline CDR1 and CDR2: SGHRS and YFSETQ. CDR3: CASSLLLNTGELFF. The CDR3 region has the DNA TGCGCCAGCAGCTTACTTTTGAACACCGGGGAGCTGTTTTTT.

This clonotype was detected only a few times. The chain employs TRBV6-5 and TRBJ1-3; 8 bases agree with TRBD1. The CDR3 totals 15 residues. Germline trimming cut 0 bases from V and 5 bases from J; bases unmatched to any gene: 3. Germline CDR1 and CDR2: MNHEY and SVGAGI. In DNA, the CDR3 is TGTGCCAGCAGTTACTCGAGGGACAGGCGAAACACCATATATTTT. It is translated as CASSYSRDRRNTIYF.

The genes are TRBV6-1 and TRBJ2-6; no definite D call. Trimming pared 0 bases from V and 1 base from J, leaving 4 bases between. Germline loops: CDR1 MNHNS, CDR2 SASEGT. The CDR3 has 15 amino acids. The CDR3 loop reads CASSEASSGANVLTF. Written as DNA, the CDR3 is TGTGCCAGCAGTGAAGCTTCTTCTGGGGCCAACGTCCTGACTTTC.

This chain uses TRBV5-1 with TRBJ2-1; TRBD2 matches at 8 bases. J gave up 8 bases and V 0 bases, and 16 bases lay outside the gene matches. CDR3 size: 18 residues. The germline CDR1 and CDR2 sequences are SGHRS and YFSETQ. The CDR3 here is CASSLVGSGVFSGDEQFF. The CDR3 DNA reads as TGCGCCAGCAGCTTGGTTGGTAGCGGGGTATTCTCCGGGGATGAGCAGTTCTTC.

As to this clonotype: A much larger clone sits a single nucleotide away, making a read error possible. This chain links TRBV20-1 with TRBJ2-1; either TRBD1 or TRBD2 may fit D (5 bases each). CDR3 length equals 13 residues. Looked up from germline, CDR1 is DFQATT and CDR2 is SNEGSKA (reference sequence). V lost 3 bases and J 10 bases, leaving 16 bases between the germline ends. CDR3 loop: CSARRGASYEQFF. CDR3 nucleotide sequence: TGCAGTGCTAGGAGGGGCGCCTCCTACGAGCAGTTCTTC.